These T cell receptor beta chains were read from a single sample in a study of CD8 T cells in Susac syndrome. TCRdb reprocessed the immunoSEQ multiplex PCR reads via MiXCR and lists one record per CDR3 protein. Of about 200,000 distinct CDR3 sequences listed, under 95% were seen once; the top ten hold 0.095% to 0.12%. The source material was CD4+ T cells from PBMCs. The receptor source for this set is a human donor in good health. CDR3s include the opening cysteine and the closing phenylalanine or tryptophan. Each record gives: J gene, D gene, clone size, V gene, CDR3 protein, CDR3 DNA. The D gene is left open where the match is weak. Not all rows give a size; the values are once, few, many and, for expanded clones, a class.

J gene: TRBJ2-2; D gene: -; clone size: -; V gene: TRBV4-1; CDR3 protein: CASSLRGGAPGELFF; CDR3 DNA: TGCGCCAGCAGCCTTAGGGGGGGGGCCCCCGGGGAGCTGTTTTTT
J gene: TRBJ2-1; D gene: -; clone size: -; V gene: TRBV7-6; CDR3 protein: CASSPGRTEQFF; CDR3 DNA: TGTGCCAGCAGCCCAGGGAGGACTGAGCAGTTCTTC
J gene: TRBJ1-1; D gene: -; clone size: once; V gene: TRBV4-2; CDR3 protein: CASSSQTSLGGEAFF; CDR3 DNA: TGTGCCAGCAGCTCACAGACCTCCCTCGGGGGGGAAGCTTTCTTT
J gene: TRBJ1-6; D gene: -; clone size: -; V gene: TRBV14; CDR3 protein: CASSQGRSAISPLHF; CDR3 DNA: TGTGCCAGCAGCCAGGGTCGCTCAGCTATTTCACCCCTCCACTTT
J gene: TRBJ1-2; D gene: -; clone size: -; V gene: TRBV28; CDR3 protein: CASSLDSLPRHGYTF; CDR3 DNA: TGTGCCAGCAGTTTAGACAGCCTCCCCCGGCATGGCTACACCTTC
J gene: TRBJ1-2; D gene: TRBD1; clone size: -; V gene: TRBV12-3/TRBV12-4; CDR3 protein: CASSLQGASYTF; CDR3 DNA: TGTGCCAGCAGCCTACAGGGGGCTAGCTACACCTTC
J gene: TRBJ2-5; D gene: TRBD2; clone size: -; V gene: TRBV20-1; CDR3 protein: CSAGGGPGETQYF; CDR3 DNA: TGCAGTGCTGGCGGGGGGCCTGGGGAGACCCAGTACTTC
J gene: TRBJ2-1; D gene: -; clone size: -; V gene: TRBV3-1; CDR3 protein: CASSQGGYNEQFF; CDR3 DNA: TGTGCCAGCAGCCAGGGTGGGTACAATGAGCAGTTCTTC
J gene: TRBJ2-7; D gene: TRBD2; clone size: -; V gene: TRBV19; CDR3 protein: CASGRGGNEQYF; CDR3 DNA: TGTGCCAGTGGACGGGGGGGCAACGAGCAGTACTTC
J gene: TRBJ2-1; D gene: TRBD1; clone size: -; V gene: TRBV12-3/TRBV12-4; CDR3 protein: CASSGSIRTGNVNEQFF; CDR3 DNA: TGTGCCAGCTCGGGAAGTATCAGGACAGGGAATGTCAATGAGCAGTTCTTC
J gene: TRBJ2-5; D gene: TRBD1; clone size: -; V gene: TRBV5-6; CDR3 protein: CASSLDRGNGETQYF; CDR3 DNA: TGTGCCAGCAGCTTGGACAGGGGGAACGGAGAGACCCAGTACTTC
J gene: TRBJ1-1; D gene: -; clone size: -; V gene: TRBV18; CDR3 protein: CASSPLQGGLNEAFF; CDR3 DNA: TGTGCCAGCTCACCCTTACAGGGAGGACTTAATGAAGCTTTCTTT
J gene: TRBJ1-1; D gene: TRBD1; clone size: -; V gene: TRBV6-2/TRBV6-3; CDR3 protein: CASSYPWTGRTEAFF; CDR3 DNA: TGTGCCAGCAGTTATCCCTGGACAGGGCGCACTGAAGCTTTCTTT
J gene: TRBJ1-5; D gene: -; clone size: -; V gene: TRBV12-3/TRBV12-4; CDR3 protein: CASTQVGAGSAQHF; CDR3 DNA: TGTGCCAGCACCCAGGTAGGGGCTGGCTCGGCCCAGCATTTT
J gene: TRBJ2-3; D gene: TRBD2; clone size: -; V gene: TRBV6-5; CDR3 protein: CASSYHGLAGLTDTQYF; CDR3 DNA: TGTGCCAGCAGTTACCACGGACTAGCGGGGCTCACAGATACGCAGTATTTT
J gene: TRBJ1-1; D gene: -; clone size: -; V gene: TRBV19; CDR3 protein: CASSSAQGTEAFF; CDR3 DNA: TGTGCCAGTAGTAGTGCACAAGGCACTGAAGCTTTCTTT
J gene: TRBJ1-3; D gene: -; clone size: -; V gene: TRBV7-2; CDR3 protein: CASSIRRASGNTIYF; CDR3 DNA: TGTGCCAGCAGCATCCGGAGGGCCTCTGGAAACACCATATATTTT
J gene: TRBJ2-7; D gene: -; clone size: -; V gene: TRBV7-9; CDR3 protein: CASSFGDGYEQYF; CDR3 DNA: TGTGCCAGCAGCTTTGGGGACGGCTACGAGCAGTACTTC
J gene: TRBJ1-5; D gene: -; clone size: -; V gene: TRBV6-5; CDR3 protein: CASSYGGGGQPQHF; CDR3 DNA: TGTGCCAGCAGTTACGGGGGCGGCGGTCAGCCCCAGCATTTT
J gene: TRBJ1-1; D gene: -; clone size: -; V gene: TRBV29-1; CDR3 protein: CSAWVTEGTEAFF; CDR3 DNA: TGCAGCGCCTGGGTCACCGAGGGGACTGAAGCTTTCTTT
J gene: TRBJ2-3; D gene: TRBD2; clone size: -; V gene: TRBV6-1; CDR3 protein: CASSPPGLADLTDTQYF; CDR3 DNA: TGTGCCAGCAGTCCACCAGGACTAGCGGACCTCACAGATACGCAGTATTTT
J gene: TRBJ2-5; D gene: TRBD2; clone size: -; V gene: TRBV5-1; CDR3 protein: CASSSRGGGETQYF; CDR3 DNA: TGTGCCAGCAGCTCTCGGGGGGGCGGGGAGACCCAGTACTTC
J gene: TRBJ1-6; D gene: -; clone size: -; V gene: TRBV14; CDR3 protein: CASSQDLGAVNSPLHF; CDR3 DNA: TGTGCCAGCAGCCAAGATCTGGGGGCCGTTAATTCGCCCCTCCACTTT
J gene: TRBJ2-7; D gene: TRBD1; clone size: once; V gene: TRBV20-1; CDR3 protein: CSAPGTGAGEQYF; CDR3 DNA: TGCAGTGCGCCCGGGACAGGGGCGGGGGAGCAGTACTTC
J gene: TRBJ2-7; D gene: TRBD1; clone size: -; V gene: TRBV15; CDR3 protein: CATSTHKSGTGTYEQYF; CDR3 DNA: TGTGCCACCAGCACCCACAAATCCGGGACAGGCACTTACGAGCAGTACTTC
J gene: TRBJ1-5; D gene: -; clone size: -; V gene: TRBV5-1; CDR3 protein: CASSSDSDGNQPQHF; CDR3 DNA: TGCGCCAGCAGCTCGGACAGCGATGGCAATCAGCCCCAGCATTTT
J gene: TRBJ1-3; D gene: -; clone size: -; V gene: TRBV9; CDR3 protein: CASTLSWTGGNTIYF; CDR3 DNA: TGTGCCAGCACCTTGAGCTGGACGGGAGGAAACACCATATATTTT
J gene: TRBJ2-1; D gene: TRBD1; clone size: -; V gene: TRBV7-2; CDR3 protein: CASSPLDRGYNEQFF; CDR3 DNA: TGTGCCAGCAGCCCGTTGGACAGGGGATACAATGAGCAGTTCTTC
J gene: TRBJ2-3; D gene: -; clone size: -; V gene: TRBV7-3; CDR3 protein: CASSPKSADTQYF; CDR3 DNA: TGTGCCAGCAGCCCCAAGAGCGCAGATACGCAGTATTTT
J gene: TRBJ2-6; D gene: -; clone size: -; V gene: TRBV20-1; CDR3 protein: CSADQGSGANVLTF; CDR3 DNA: TGCAGTGCTGATCAGGGATCCGGGGCCAACGTCCTGACTTTC
J gene: TRBJ2-1; D gene: TRBD2; clone size: -; V gene: TRBV20-1; CDR3 protein: CSASLAGVYNEQFF; CDR3 DNA: TGCAGTGCTAGTCTAGCGGGGGTTTACAATGAGCAGTTCTTC